A selection of T cell receptor beta chains follows, all from one sample in a study of post-analysis software for immune sequencing data. MiXCR, applied by TCRdb to the PCR reads, yields one record per CDR3 protein. This table has around 770,000 distinct CDR3 sequences, under 60% appearing once. Sample: blood. The receptors were sampled from a girl aged 5 to 17 with multiple sclerosis. Both conserved end residues are part of each CDR3. The order of the fields is V gene, D gene, clone size, J gene, CDR3 DNA, CDR3 protein. The D gene is left open where the match is weak. Size tells how often a clone was seen (once, few, many) or the class of an expanded clone, and some rows leave it out.

v_call: TRBV5-1; d_call: TRBD2; clone_size: many; j_call: TRBJ2-1; cdr3_nt: TGCGCCAGCAGCGTAGCGGGGGAGTATGAGCAGTTCTTC; cdr3_aa: CASSVAGEYEQFF
v_call: TRBV9; d_call: .; clone_size: .; j_call: TRBJ2-1; cdr3_nt: TGTGCCAGCAGCGCGGACGGACACTCGGGCAATGAGCAGTTCTTC; cdr3_aa: CASSADGHSGNEQFF
v_call: TRBV2; d_call: TRBD1; clone_size: .; j_call: TRBJ2-1; cdr3_nt: TGTGCCAGCAGTGAAAGGGGCCGACAGGGGAGTACAGGCAATGAGCAGTTCTTC; cdr3_aa: CASSERGRQGSTGNEQFF
v_call: TRBV5-1; d_call: TRBD1; clone_size: few; j_call: TRBJ2-7; cdr3_nt: TGCGCCAGCAGCTTGGGGGACAGGGTCTCCTACGAGCAGTACTTC; cdr3_aa: CASSLGDRVSYEQYF
v_call: TRBV25-1; d_call: .; clone_size: few; j_call: TRBJ1-2; cdr3_nt: TGTGCCAGCAGTGAAAGTTTGGACAGCAACTATGGCTACACCTTC; cdr3_aa: CASSESLDSNYGYTF
v_call: TRBV6-1; d_call: .; clone_size: .; j_call: TRBJ2-2; cdr3_nt: TGTGCCAGCAGTGATGGGGGCACCGGGGAGCTGTTTTTT; cdr3_aa: CASSDGGTGELFF
v_call: TRBV7-2; d_call: TRBD2; clone_size: few; j_call: TRBJ2-7; cdr3_nt: TGTGCCAGCAGCTTAGATAATAGCGGGTTCTACGAGCAGTACTTC; cdr3_aa: CASSLDNSGFYEQYF
v_call: TRBV12-3/TRBV12-4; d_call: TRBD1; clone_size: .; j_call: TRBJ2-3; cdr3_nt: TGTGCCAGCAGTGAACAGGGGGCCCTCACAGATACGCAGTATTTT; cdr3_aa: CASSEQGALTDTQYF
v_call: TRBV5-1; d_call: .; clone_size: .; j_call: TRBJ2-5; cdr3_nt: TGCGCCAGCAGCTTGACGACAGAAGAGACCCAGTACTTC; cdr3_aa: CASSLTTEETQYF
v_call: TRBV28; d_call: .; clone_size: .; j_call: TRBJ2-1; cdr3_nt: TGTGCCAGCACCCCACCGGGACTTGACAATGAGCAGTTCTTC; cdr3_aa: CASTPPGLDNEQFF